This T cell receptor beta chain emerged from a study of identical twins. Template switching added a universal primer site; cDNA carried unique molecular identifiers. TCRdb recomputed calls from the 5' RACE reads with MiXCR, one row per CDR3 protein. The sample has about 450,000 distinct CDR3 sequences; about 18% are singletons. V gave up 3 bases and J gave up 5 bases, with 13 bases separating them. The CDR3 length is 13 residues. Germline CDR1 and CDR2: DFQATT and SNEGSKA (reference sequence). The sample holds a few counts of this clonotype. The chain is built from TRBV20-1 and TRBJ2-5, with D uncertain. The TCR sequence derives from a man between 45 and 60 years old in good health. The sample comprised naive T cells sorted from blood. The DNA for the CDR3 is TGCAGTGCTAGGGCTCCAGTGGCCGAGACCCAGTACTTC. Protein: CSARAPVAETQYF.